This T cell receptor (beta chain) comes out of a study of blood T cell repertoires in COVID-19. Study summary: There were acute and convalescent COVID-19 samples, and they came from the United States, Italy and Spain.

This CDR3 is built from 12 residues. V lost 2 bases, J lost 8 bases, and 9 bases lay in between. The germline gives CDR1 KGHSH, CDR2 LQKENI. The method was immunoSEQ multiplex PCR; TCRdb's version includes in-frame clones alone and lacks a portion of them. The data show about 310,000 clones, roughly 91% seen once. The chain joins TRBV18 to TRBJ1-2; no reliable D call. The source of this sequence is a woman aged 25 to 45 who had recovered from COVID-19. The specimen sequenced was PBMCs or T cells enriched from blood (not recorded which). The CDR3 DNA reads as TGTGCCAGCTCACCAACGGGGTCAGGCTACACCTTC. Amino acid sequence: CASSPTGSGYTF.